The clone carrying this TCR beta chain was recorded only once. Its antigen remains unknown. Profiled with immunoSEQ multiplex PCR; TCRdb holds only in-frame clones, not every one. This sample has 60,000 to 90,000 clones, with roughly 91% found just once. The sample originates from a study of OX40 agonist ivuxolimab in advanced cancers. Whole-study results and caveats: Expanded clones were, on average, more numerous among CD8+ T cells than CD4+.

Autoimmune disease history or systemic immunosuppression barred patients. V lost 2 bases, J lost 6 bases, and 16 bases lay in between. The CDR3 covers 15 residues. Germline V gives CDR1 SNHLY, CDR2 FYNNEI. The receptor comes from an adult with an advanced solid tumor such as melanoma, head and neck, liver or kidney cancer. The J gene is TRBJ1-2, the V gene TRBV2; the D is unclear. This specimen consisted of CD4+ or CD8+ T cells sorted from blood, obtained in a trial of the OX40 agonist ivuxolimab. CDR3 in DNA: TGTGCCAGCAGTGAATCGATGAGGGTCGGAAATGGCTACACCTTC. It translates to CASSESMRVGNGYTF.